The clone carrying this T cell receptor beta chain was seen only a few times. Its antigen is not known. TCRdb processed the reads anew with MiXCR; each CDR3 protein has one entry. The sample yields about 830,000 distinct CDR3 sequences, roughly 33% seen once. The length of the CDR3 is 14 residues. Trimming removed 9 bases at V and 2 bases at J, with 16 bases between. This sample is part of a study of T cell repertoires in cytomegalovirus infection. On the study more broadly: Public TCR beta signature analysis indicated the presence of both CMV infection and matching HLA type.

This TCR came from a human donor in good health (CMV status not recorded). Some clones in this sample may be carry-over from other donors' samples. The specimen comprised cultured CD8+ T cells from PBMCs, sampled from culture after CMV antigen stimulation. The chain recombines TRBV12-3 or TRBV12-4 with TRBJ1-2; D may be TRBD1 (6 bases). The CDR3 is CASARVGQNYGYTF. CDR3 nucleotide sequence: TGTGCCAGTGCCAGAGTAGGACAGAACTATGGCTACACCTTC.